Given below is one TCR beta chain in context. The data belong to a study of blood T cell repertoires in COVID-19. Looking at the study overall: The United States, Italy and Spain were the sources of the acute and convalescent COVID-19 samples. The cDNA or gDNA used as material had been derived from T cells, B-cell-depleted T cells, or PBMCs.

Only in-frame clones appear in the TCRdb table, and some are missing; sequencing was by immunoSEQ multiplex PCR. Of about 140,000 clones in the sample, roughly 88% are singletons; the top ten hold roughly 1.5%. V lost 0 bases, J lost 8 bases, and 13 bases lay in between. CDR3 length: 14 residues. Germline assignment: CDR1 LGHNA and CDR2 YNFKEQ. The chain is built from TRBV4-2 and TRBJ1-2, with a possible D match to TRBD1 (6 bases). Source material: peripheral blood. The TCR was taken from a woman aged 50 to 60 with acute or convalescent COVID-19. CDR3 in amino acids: CASSQEQGSSGYTF. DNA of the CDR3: TGTGCCAGCAGCCAAGAACAGGGATCATCGGGCTACACCTTC.